Shown below are 11 T cell receptor beta chains from a single sample sequenced in a study of T cells in lung cancer brain metastases. The table came from immunoSEQ multiplex PCR; TCRdb's copy has only in-frame clones and leaves some out. The sample contains about 5,600 clones, 84% of which appear only once. The sample consisted of tumor tissue from a brain metastasis. The receptors shown here come from a man in his forties or fifties with non-small cell lung cancer that had spread to the brain.

The chain couples TRBV4-1 to TRBJ2-3, with 14 nucleotides matching TRBD2. The J segment lost 4 bases and the V segment lost 2 bases, leaving 14 bases of the junction unmatched. Germline values: CDR1 MGHRA, CDR2 YSYEKL. The CDR3 has 20 residues. CDR3 region: CASSQPRLAGGLEWADTQYF. The CDR3 nucleotides read TGCGCCAGCAGCCAACCACGACTAGCGGGGGGGCTTGAATGGGCAGATACGCAGTATTTT.

This clone was observed once. At one end, the junction sequence differs from germline, possibly due to a read error. The chain employs TRBV7-2 and TRBJ2-5; perhaps TRBD1 as D (6 bases). From germline, CDR1 is SGHTA and CDR2 FQGNSA. CDR3 length: 15 residues. CDR3 sequence: CASSPSSTGLGTQYF. CDR3 sequence (DNA): TGTGCCAGCAGCCCCTCTTCGACAGGCCTGGGGACCCAATACTTC.

The count of this clone is one. The chain links TRBV9 to TRBJ1-2; D remains unclear. V was trimmed by 4 bases and J by 8 bases, leaving 12 bases between them. This CDR3 spans 12 amino acids. The germline gives CDR1 SGDLS, CDR2 YYNGEE. CDR3 sequence: CASSLGSTGYTF. CDR3 bases: TGTGCCAGCAGCTTGGGTAGCACGGGCTACACCTTC.

Of note for this clone: The same CDR3 can be traced to other DNA sequences in this sample. The CDR3 protein is CASRLQAIQNTEAFF. The CDR3 nucleotides are TGTGCCAGCCGCCTCCAGGCAATTCAAAACACTGAAGCTTTCTTT. The chain employs TRBV6-6 and TRBJ1-1; D gene uncertain. V was trimmed by 8 bases and J by 2 bases, leaving 18 bases between them. The CDR3 has 15 amino acids. Germline CDR1 MNHNY, CDR2 SVGAGI (reference sequence).

The V call is TRBV27, the J call TRBJ2-7; D not resolved. Looked up from germline, CDR1 is MNHEY and CDR2 is SMNVEV (reference sequence). Trimming took off 1 base at V and 3 bases at J, with 10 bases between the two ends. The CDR3 is 14 residues long. Written as DNA, the CDR3 is TGTGCCAGCAGTTTATATCCTGCCGGCTACGAGCAGTACTTC. Protein sequence: CASSLYPAGYEQYF.

The chain employs TRBV29-1 and TRBJ1-1, with 11 bases aligning to TRBD1. CDR1 is SQVTM and CDR2 is ANQGSEA in the germline V gene. After removal of 7 bases from V and 3 bases from J, the junction contained 7 bases not matched to a gene. There are 14 residues in the CDR3. CDR3 DNA: TGCAGCGCCGGGACAGGGGGGGAGTACACTGAAGCTTTCTTT. It translates to CSAGTGGEYTEAFF.

The V gene is TRBV5-1, the J gene TRBJ2-7; D is uncertain. V was clipped by 0 bases and J by 2 bases, with 12 bases between them. Per the germline V gene, CDR1 is SGHRS and CDR2 is YFSETQ. The CDR3 totals 15 residues. The CDR3 sequence is CASSLGGGKAYEQYF. The CDR3 DNA follows: TGCGCCAGCAGCTTGGGCGGTGGTAAGGCCTACGAGCAGTACTTC. The entire variable domain, with the rest obtained from reference TRBV5-1 and TRBJ2-7, is as follows: KAGVTQTPRYLIKTRGQQVTLSCSPISGHRSVSWYQQTPGQGLQFLFEYFSETQRNKGNFPGRFSGRQFSNSRSEMNVSTLELGDSALYLCASSLGGGKAYEQYFGPGTRLTVT.

The chain recombines TRBV11-2 with TRBJ2-7, with D perhaps matching TRBD1 (5 bases). CDR1 and CDR2 from the germline V gene are SGHAT and FQNNGV. The V end lost 2 bases, the J end lost 5 bases, and 7 bases lay between the germline ends. The CDR3 runs 12 residues. CDR3: CASSLQDNEQYF. The CDR3, as DNA: TGTGCCAGCAGCTTACAGGACAACGAGCAGTACTTC.

The chain has TRBV30 and TRBJ1-2; D gene ambiguous. CDR1 is GTSNPN and CDR2 is SVGIG in the germline V gene (reference sequence). The germline V and J ends were trimmed by 6 bases and 0 bases, with 5 bases remaining between them. The CDR3 runs 11 residues. CDR3 in DNA: TGTGCCTGTGGACCTAACTATGGCTACACCTTC. This encodes CACGPNYGYTF.

The sample holds one count of this clone. The chain carries TRBV2 and TRBJ2-3; D is undetermined. Trimming removed 3 bases from V and 7 bases from J, with 5 bases in between. From germline, CDR1 is SNHLY and CDR2 FYNNEI. This CDR3 is 11 amino acids long. The CDR3 loop is CASSDEHTQYF. The CDR3, as DNA: TGTGCCAGCAGTGACGAGCATACGCAGTATTTT.

This clone came up a few times. CDR3 nucleotides: TGTGCTAGTGGCCCTCCCCTCACAGTGAACACTGAAGCTTTCTTT. Protein sequence: CASGPPLTVNTEAFF. The chain combines TRBV12-5 with TRBJ1-1, with D unclear. Germline-derived CDR1 and CDR2 are LGHNT and FRNRAP. With 6 bases removed from V and 0 bases from J, the gap between germline ends came to 14 bases. The CDR3 length is 15 residues.